This T cell receptor (beta chain) was sequenced during a study of cytomegalovirus exposure and HLA in healthy donors. The study, taken as a whole, reports: The study designated 160 or so TCR beta chains cytomegalovirus-associated.

Points on this clone: Its antigen is as yet unknown.

The V and J ends lost 4 bases and 5 bases, in that order; junction bases with no gene match: 1. This CDR3 is 12 amino acids long. CDR1 and CDR2 (germline): SGHTA, FQGNSA. 13 Jbeta primers and 60 Vbeta primers were used for the PCR. The protocol was immunoSEQ multiplex PCR, while the TCRdb copy is restricted to in-frame clones and leaves out a portion. The table has 310,000 or so clones, about 90% seen once. The V call is TRBV7-2, the J call TRBJ1-1; 7 bases are shared with TRBD1. The sequence was collected from a woman aged 18-35 years in good health and CMV-seronegative. Sequencing input: PBMCs. CDR3 in DNA: TGTGCCAGCAGCTACAGGGGAACTGAAGCTTTCTTT. The encoded protein is CASSYRGTEAFF.